This T cell receptor beta chain originates from a study of blood T cell repertoires in COVID-19. Study as a whole: Whether acute or convalescent, the COVID-19 samples came from the United States, Italy and Spain. PBMCs, B-cell-depleted T cells, or T cells were the source of the cDNA or gDNA that made up the material.

This clone has a single count. Source study methods: The authors estimated nucleated cell counts from reference gene primer amplification. Using immunoSEQ multiplex PCR, the repertoire was profiled, and TCRdb retains in-frame clones only, with some absent. For V, J and clone size, that table is used; D and trimming come from the DNA. Among roughly 100,000 clones listed, about 91% were seen once. The CDR3 totals 17 residues. CDR1 is SGDLS and CDR2 is YYNGEE in the germline V gene. V was pared by 4 bases and J by 5 bases, with 22 bases between. Sequences were obtained from peripheral blood. The clonotype comes from a human donor in a cohort sampled during active COVID-19. J is TRBJ2-1 and V is TRBV9; TRBD1 might be the D (6 bases). The CDR3 nucleotides read TGTGCCAGCAGCCCTGGACAGAGAACTCCTACTGACAATGAGCAGTTCTTC. Amino acid sequence: CASSPGQRTPTDNEQFF.